This T cell receptor beta chain stems from a study of T cells in Graves' hyperthyroidism and ophthalmopathy. CDR1 and CDR2 from the germline V gene are LGHDT and YNNKEL (reference sequence). Trimming removed 1 base from V and 6 bases from J; junction bases left unmatched: 4. The CDR3 consists of 15 residues. Amplification yielded TCR beta CDR3 regions, with RNA transcripts as the source. First-round RT-PCR with HTBI primers amplified the TCR CDR3 region. One entry per CDR3 protein results from TCRdb running MiXCR on the multiplex PCR reads. Of approximately 410,000 distinct CDR3 sequences listed, 14% to 15% are singletons. This clonotype was found a few times.

This clonotype was sampled from a man between 18 and 29 years old with Graves' ophthalmopathy. The chain couples TRBV3-1 to TRBJ1-4; 8 bases align to TRBD1. Sequencing was carried out using blood. CDR3 nucleotide sequence: TGTGCCAGCAGCCAAGGGACAGGGCGATATGAAAAACTGTTTTTT. Protein sequence: CASSQGTGRYEKLFF.